The 32 T cell receptor beta chains reported below all come from one sample, sequenced in a study of blood T cell repertoires in COVID-19. The method was immunoSEQ multiplex PCR; TCRdb's version includes in-frame clones alone and lacks a portion of them. The sample lists more than 350,000 clones; around nine tenths were seen once. Sequencing input: PBMCs or T cells enriched from blood (not recorded which). These receptors were collected from a woman in her fifties or sixties who had recovered from COVID-19.

This chain uses TRBV6-5 with TRBJ1-1, with D tentatively TRBD1 (6 bases). Germline-derived CDR1 and CDR2 are MNHEY and SVGAGI. With 5 bases removed from V and 1 base from J, the gap between germline ends came to 11 bases. The CDR3 has 14 residues. The CDR3 DNA reads as TGTGCCAGCAGTCGCCTGGGGGCGAACACTGAAGCTTTCTTT. Encoded protein: CASSRLGANTEAFF.

The chain recombines TRBV7-9 with TRBJ1-2; D is unclear. The length of the CDR3 is 15 residues. CDR1 is SEHNR and CDR2 is FQNEAQ in the germline V gene (reference sequence). Trimming pared 4 bases from V and 4 bases from J, leaving 16 bases between. The CDR3 DNA is TGTGCCAGCAGCTCGCCTCGTAGCGATAGCTATGGCTACACCTTC. Residues: CASSSPRSDSYGYTF.

This clone was counted once. This chain uses TRBV27 with TRBJ2-2; TRBD2 is a possible D gene (7 bases). This CDR3 is 16 amino acids long. The germline V and J ends were trimmed by 5 bases and 6 bases, with 19 bases remaining between them. CDR1 is MNHEY, CDR2 SMNVEV, per germline (reference sequence). The CDR3: CASSPSLGGGPGELFF. The CDR3 DNA sequence: TGTGCCAGCAGTCCCTCCCTAGGGGGGGGGCCCGGGGAGCTGTTTTTT.

The gene calls are TRBV7-2 and TRBJ2-1; D is unresolved. From germline, CDR1 is SGHTA and CDR2 FQGNSA. V lost 0 bases and J 4 bases, leaving 10 bases between the germline ends. This CDR3 region has 15 residues. CDR3 region: CASSLAQNNYNEQFF. The CDR3 DNA is TGTGCCAGCAGCTTAGCGCAAAACAATTACAATGAGCAGTTCTTC.

This sequence joins TRBV29-1 and TRBJ1-1; D gene unclear. The CDR3 is 13 residues long. Germline values: CDR1 SQVTM, CDR2 ANQGSEA. V was trimmed by 1 base and J by 6 bases, leaving 12 bases between them. CDR3 nucleotide sequence: TGCAGCGTTGAAGGGCAGCGCGACCCTGAAGCTTTCTTT. This translates into CSVEGQRDPEAFF.

Only a few counts were recorded for this clone. The same CDR3 is also encoded by other DNA sequences in this sample. The chain employs TRBV5-1 and TRBJ2-3, with 12 bases aligning to TRBD1. Germline lookup yields CDR1 SGHRS and CDR2 YFSETQ. V trimming: 4 bases; J trimming: 3 bases; junction bases outside the gene matches: 6. The CDR3 contains 16 residues. The CDR3 DNA reads TGCGCCAGCAGCCCAACGGGACAGGGGGCTACAGATACGCAGTATTTT. This encodes CASSPTGQGATDTQYF.

The chain has TRBV2 and TRBJ2-3, with D possibly being TRBD2 (5 bases). V gave up 4 bases and J gave up 2 bases, with 16 bases separating them. CDR1 SNHLY and CDR2 FYNNEI come from the germline V gene. The CDR3 length is 16 residues. The CDR3 coding sequence is TGTGCCAGCAGTGTGGACTCCCCCCGCTCCACAGATACGCAGTATTTT. Translating it yields CASSVDSPRSTDTQYF.

The chain employs TRBV27 and TRBJ1-5; D uncertain. V dropped 5 bases and J dropped 4 bases, with 12 bases sitting between them. Germline V gene lookup returns CDR1 MNHEY and CDR2 SMNVEV (reference sequence). The CDR3 runs to 14 residues. In DNA, the CDR3 is TGTGCCAGCAGTAGAAACAGCTATAATCAGCCCCAGCATTTT. This sequence encodes CASSRNSYNQPQHF.

V usage is TRBV27 and J usage is TRBJ2-7, with D unresolved. The CDR3 totals 10 residues. Trimming took 10 bases from V and 1 from J, leaving 5 bases between them. Germline V CDR1 and CDR2: MNHEY, SMNVEV (reference sequence). Written as DNA, the CDR3 is TGTGCCAATGAGTCCTACGAGCAGTACTTC. Its protein product is CANESYEQYF.

This clone was counted only a few times. The chain recombines TRBV3-1 (or the pseudogene TRBV3-2) with TRBJ1-5; the match to TRBD1 covers 7 bases. Germline V CDR1 and CDR2: LGHDT, YNNKEL (reference sequence). The trim removed 5 bases at V and 2 bases at J, leaving 9 bases unmatched. There are 16 residues in the CDR3. CDR3: CASSKTGGGGNQPQHF. The CDR3, as DNA: TGTGCCAGCAGCAAGACCGGAGGGGGCGGCAATCAGCCCCAGCATTTT.

The chain joins TRBV4-3 to TRBJ1-5; 8 nucleotides match TRBD1. The CDR3 runs to 14 residues. V trimming: 4 bases; J trimming: 6 bases; junction bases outside the gene matches: 5. The germline V gene encodes CDR1 LGHNA and CDR2 YSLEER. This CDR3 is CASSPDRGSQPQHF. In DNA, the CDR3 is TGCGCCAGCAGCCCAGACAGGGGAAGTCAGCCCCAGCATTTT.

The chain recombines TRBV30 with TRBJ1-2; tentative D call: TRBD1 (5 bases). This CDR3 is built from 16 residues. The V gene lost 1 base and the J gene lost 8 bases, with 23 bases spanning the gap. Per the germline V gene, CDR1 is GTSNPN and CDR2 is SVGIG (reference sequence). As DNA, the CDR3 is TGTGCCTGGAGTGCGGGACTCTCCGGGACGCCGGGCGGCTACACCTTC. Protein: CAWSAGLSGTPGGYTF.

The chain is built from TRBV27 and TRBJ1-1, with unresolved D. Germline V CDR1 and CDR2: MNHEY, SMNVEV (reference sequence). V was pared by 9 bases and J by 3 bases, with 23 bases between. The CDR3 has 16 amino acids. This CDR3 reads CASSRDGSPRDTEAFF. Here the CDR3 DNA reads TGTGCCAGTTCCCGGGATGGCAGCCCTAGAGACACTGAAGCTTTCTTT.

CDR3 sequence (DNA): TGTGCCAGCAGCTTAGGGACAGGAGCTAATTCACCCCTCCACTTT. This translates into CASSLGTGANSPLHF. The chain uses TRBV13 and TRBJ1-6; possible D gene TRBD1, 6 bases. Germline assignment: CDR1 PRHDT and CDR2 FYEKMQ (reference sequence). The CDR3 covers 15 residues. The V and J ends lost 0 bases and 6 bases respectively, with 9 bases between them.

The J gene is TRBJ2-3, the V gene TRBV27; the match to TRBD1 covers 10 bases. The CDR3 loop spans 20 amino acids. Unmatched junction bases numbered 12, after V lost 0 bases and J lost 0 bases. The germline V gene encodes CDR1 MNHEY and CDR2 SMNVEV (reference sequence). CDR3 sequence: CASSLSTPLTGGDSTDTQYF. CDR3 coding DNA: TGTGCCAGCAGTTTATCGACTCCCCTGACAGGGGGCGATAGCACAGATACGCAGTATTTT.

The chain combines TRBV15 with TRBJ1-1, with 11 bases identical to TRBD1. The V gene end was trimmed by 2 bases and the J gene end by 3 bases; junction bases not matched to a gene: 2. CDR1 and CDR2 (germline): LNHNV, YYDKDF (reference sequence). The CDR3 consists of 15 residues. The CDR3 spells CATSRWGQGDTEAFF. The CDR3 DNA follows: TGTGCCACCAGCAGATGGGGACAGGGGGACACTGAAGCTTTCTTT.

The CDR3 DNA follows: TGTGCCAGCGGCGTGGACAGGGTGGGCCCTGGAAACACCATATATTTT. This sequence encodes CASGVDRVGPGNTIYF. The chain is built from TRBV7-9 and TRBJ1-3, with 8 bases lining up with TRBD1. Germline CDR1 is SEHNR and CDR2 is FQNEAQ (reference sequence). The CDR3 sequence is 16 residues long. With 8 bases clipped from V and 2 bases from J, the junction kept 11 bases outside the gene matches.

The rearrangement uses TRBV27 and TRBJ2-3; D may be TRBD2 (6 bases). Germline V CDR1 and CDR2: MNHEY, SMNVEV (reference sequence). V gave up 4 bases and J gave up 4 bases, with 12 bases separating them. The CDR3 consists of 14 residues. The CDR3 sequence is CASSWQAGSDTQYF. The CDR3 bases are TGTGCCAGCAGTTGGCAGGCGGGGTCAGATACGCAGTATTTT.

This chain connects TRBV18 to TRBJ2-4; the D gene is possibly TRBD1 (5 bases). Germline CDR1 KGHSH, CDR2 LQKENI. The CDR3 runs to 17 residues. V lost 1 base to trimming and J lost 4 bases, with 17 bases between them. The CDR3 nucleotides are TGTGCCAGCTCACCACAATACAGGAGTAGCCAAAAAAACATTCAGTACTTC. The encoded protein is CASSPQYRSSQKNIQYF.

The chain carries TRBV10-3 and TRBJ1-2; D remains ambiguous. This CDR3 is 14 amino acids long. CDR1 ENHRY and CDR2 SYGVKD come from the germline V gene. Trimming removed 5 bases at V and 0 bases at J, with 10 bases between. The CDR3 DNA follows: TGTGCCATCAGTCAAGGCGGCTCTAACTATGGCTACACCTTC. It codes for CAISQGGSNYGYTF.

The chain couples TRBV9 to TRBJ1-4, with 9 bases matching TRBD1. CDR1 is SGDLS and CDR2 is YYNGEE in the germline V gene. The CDR3 loop spans 14 amino acids. Trimming took 3 bases from V and 8 from J; bases not matched to a gene: 5. CDR3 region: CASSAGQGSEKLFF. CDR3 in DNA: TGTGCCAGCAGCGCGGGACAGGGCAGCGAAAAACTGTTTTTT.

The V and J genes are TRBV11-2 and TRBJ2-1; 12 bases fit TRBD2. J gave up 2 bases and V 4 bases, and 6 bases lay outside the gene matches. This CDR3 comprises 17 residues. Germline CDR1 is SGHAT and CDR2 is FQNNGV. The CDR3 protein is CASSSKTSGGPYNEQFF. The DNA for the CDR3 is TGTGCCAGCAGCTCGAAGACTAGCGGGGGACCCTACAATGAGCAGTTCTTC.

This rearrangement joins TRBV2 to TRBJ1-1, with 9 positions matching TRBD1. Per germline, CDR1 SNHLY and CDR2 FYNNEI. With 6 bases clipped from V and 5 bases from J, the junction kept 16 bases outside the gene matches. The CDR3 extends over 17 amino acids. CDR3 amino acids: CASSADRDREGETEAFF. In nucleotides, the CDR3 is TGTGCCAGCAGCGCCGACCGGGACAGGGAAGGAGAAACTGAAGCTTTCTTT.

This clone came up once. V is TRBV4-1 and J is TRBJ2-7; 10 bases agree with TRBD2. V gave up 6 bases and J gave up 7 bases; unmatched junction bases: 9. Per the germline V gene, CDR1 is MGHRA and CDR2 is YSYEKL. This CDR3 contains 14 residues. The CDR3 loop reads CASSSSGGASEQYF. CDR3 DNA sequence: TGCGCCAGCAGTTCGAGCGGGGGGGCGTCTGAGCAGTACTTC.

J is TRBJ1-1 and V is TRBV6-2 or TRBV6-3; 7 bases map to TRBD1. CDR3 length: 14 residues. CDR1 and CDR2 from the germline V gene are MNHEY and SVGEGT. After removal of 6 bases from V and 4 bases from J, the junction contained 8 bases not matched to a gene. The CDR3 DNA sequence: TGTGCCAGCAGCCCCGGGACAGCGGCCACTGAAGCTTTCTTT. This translates into CASSPGTAATEAFF.

The V and J genes are TRBV4-1 and TRBJ2-7; D may be TRBD2 (7 bases). The CDR3 loop spans 16 amino acids. With 1 base removed from V and 4 bases from J, the gap between germline ends came to 17 bases. Germline V gives CDR1 MGHRA, CDR2 YSYEKL. Here the CDR3 reads CASSQGLRGAPYEQYF. The CDR3 coding sequence is TGCGCCAGCAGCCAAGGTCTCCGGGGGGCCCCATACGAGCAGTACTTC.

The genes are TRBV2 and TRBJ1-1, with D possibly TRBD1 on 6 matching bases. This CDR3 comprises 12 residues. Trimming cost V 6 bases and J 4 bases, with 9 bases left between them. Per germline, CDR1 SNHLY and CDR2 FYNNEI. Here the CDR3 reads CASSGRGTEAFF. CDR3 DNA: TGTGCCAGCAGCGGCAGGGGCACTGAAGCTTTCTTT.

A few counts support this clone. This chain links TRBV10-3 with TRBJ1-5, with D maybe TRBD1 (6 bases). V shed 3 bases and J shed 6 bases, with 9 bases lying between them. This CDR3 has 13 residues. Germline V gene sequence: CDR1 ENHRY, CDR2 SYGVKD. Written as DNA, the CDR3 is TGTGCCATCAGTGAATCAGGGGCTCAGCCCCAGCATTTT. It yields the protein CAISESGAQPQHF.

The genes are TRBV28 and TRBJ1-4; 8 bases are a match to TRBD1. The J segment lost 8 bases and the V segment lost 6 bases, leaving 11 bases of the junction unmatched. Germline V CDR1 and CDR2: MDHEN, SYDVKM. The CDR3 runs to 15 residues. CDR3 protein: CASSLTGQGGEKLFF. CDR3 sequence (DNA): TGTGCCAGCAGCCTAACCGGACAGGGTGGCGAAAAACTGTTTTTT.

The chain recombines TRBV4-1 with TRBJ2-7; a weak D match, TRBD1 (6 bases). CDR1 and CDR2 from the germline V gene are MGHRA and YSYEKL. The V end lost 3 bases, the J end lost 1 base, and 10 bases lay between the germline ends. CDR3 length: 14 amino acids. Written as DNA, the CDR3 is TGCGCCAGCAGCCAGGACAGTAGGTCCTACGAGCAGTACTTC. This gives the protein CASSQDSRSYEQYF.

This clone has a handful of counts. The chain has TRBV28 and TRBJ2-7, with D perhaps matching TRBD2 (6 bases). Germline V CDR1 and CDR2: MDHEN, SYDVKM. V gave up 3 bases and J gave up 2 bases, with 14 bases separating them. The CDR3 covers 15 residues. The chain's CDR3 is CASSFGGALTYEQYF. For the CDR3, the DNA is TGTGCCAGCAGTTTTGGCGGGGCGTTAACCTACGAGCAGTACTTC.

The chain carries TRBV5-1 and TRBJ1-1; maybe TRBD1 (6 bases). The CDR3 totals 16 residues. Germline V gene data show CDR1 as SGHRS and CDR2 as YFSETQ. Trimming left V 0 bases short and J 2 bases short, with 14 bases between. The DNA for the CDR3 is TGCGCCAGCAGCTTGGCTACAGGGTTAGGCAACACTGAAGCTTTCTTT. This codes for CASSLATGLGNTEAFF.